This T cell receptor beta chain is from a study of cytomegalovirus exposure and HLA in healthy donors. To note about this clone: Its cognate antigen is unknown.

Germline V gene lookup returns CDR1 MNHEY and CDR2 SVGAGI. This CDR3 contains 15 residues. Trimming took 7 bases from V and 4 from J, leaving 19 bases between them. Whole-study findings and limits: Excluded were some V segments that proved indistinguishable, including TRBV6-2 and TRBV6-3. Cytomegalovirus-associated TCR beta chains were listed, numbering 150 to 200. A later analysis revealed that TCR association rates differed between HLA loci, peaking at DRB1 and bottoming out at HLA-C. V- and J-gene trimming of TCR beta was linked (in a later analysis) to a missense DCLRE1C variant.

13 Jbeta primers and 60 Vbeta primers were used for the PCR. This table comes from immunoSEQ multiplex PCR, and its TCRdb copy is limited to in-frame clones, with some not included. The sample gives about 83,000 clones, 81% of which show up once; about 2% is in the top ten. The V and J genes are TRBV6-5 and TRBJ2-5; possibly TRBD1 for D (6 bases). This TCR came from a woman in her 30s in good health and CMV-seronegative. The source material was PBMCs. CDR3 in DNA: TGTGCCAGCACCCCAGGGAGCGCCAGGGGAGAGACCCAGTACTTC. Residues: CASTPGSARGETQYF.